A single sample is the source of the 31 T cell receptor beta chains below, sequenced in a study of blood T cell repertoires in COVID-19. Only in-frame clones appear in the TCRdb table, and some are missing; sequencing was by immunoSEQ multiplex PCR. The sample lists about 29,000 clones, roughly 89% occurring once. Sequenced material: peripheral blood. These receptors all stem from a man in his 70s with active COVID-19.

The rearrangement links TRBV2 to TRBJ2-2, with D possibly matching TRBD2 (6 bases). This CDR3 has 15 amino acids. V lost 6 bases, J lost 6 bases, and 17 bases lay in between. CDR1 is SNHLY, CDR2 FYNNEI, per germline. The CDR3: CASRLKSGPPGELFF. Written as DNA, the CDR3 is TGTGCCAGCAGACTGAAGAGCGGGCCCCCCGGGGAGCTGTTTTTT. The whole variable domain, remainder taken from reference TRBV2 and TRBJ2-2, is EPEVTQTPSHQVTQMGQEVILRCVPISNHLYFYWYRQILGQKVEFLVSFYNNEISEKSEIFDDQFSVERPDGSNFTLKIRSTKLEDSAMYFCASRLKSGPPGELFFGEGSRLTVL.

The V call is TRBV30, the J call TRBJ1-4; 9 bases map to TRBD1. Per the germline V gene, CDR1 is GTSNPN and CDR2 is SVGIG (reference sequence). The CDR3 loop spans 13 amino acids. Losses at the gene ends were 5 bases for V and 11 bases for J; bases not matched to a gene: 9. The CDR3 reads CAWGQGIGAKLFF. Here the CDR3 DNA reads TGTGCCTGGGGACAGGGGATCGGCGCGAAACTGTTTTTT.

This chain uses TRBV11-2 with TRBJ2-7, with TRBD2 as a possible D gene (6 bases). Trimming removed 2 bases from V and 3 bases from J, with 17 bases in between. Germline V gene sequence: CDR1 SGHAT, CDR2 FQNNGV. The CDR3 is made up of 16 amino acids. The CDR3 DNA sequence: TGTGCCAGCAGCTTATTACGGGGGACGGCCTTCTACGAGCAGTACTTC. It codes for CASSLLRGTAFYEQYF.

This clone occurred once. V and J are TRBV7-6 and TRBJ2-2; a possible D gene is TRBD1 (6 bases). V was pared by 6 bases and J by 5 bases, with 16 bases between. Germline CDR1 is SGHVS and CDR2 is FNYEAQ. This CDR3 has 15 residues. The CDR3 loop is CASSPAGTITGELFF. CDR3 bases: TGTGCCAGCAGTCCGGCCGGGACAATAACCGGGGAGCTGTTTTTT.

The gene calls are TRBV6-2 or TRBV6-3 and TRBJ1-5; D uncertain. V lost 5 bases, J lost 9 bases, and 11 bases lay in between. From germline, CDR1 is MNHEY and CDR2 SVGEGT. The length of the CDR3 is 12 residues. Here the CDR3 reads CASSPGPGPQHF. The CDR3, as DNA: TGTGCCAGCAGTCCCGGCCCGGGGCCCCAGCATTTT.

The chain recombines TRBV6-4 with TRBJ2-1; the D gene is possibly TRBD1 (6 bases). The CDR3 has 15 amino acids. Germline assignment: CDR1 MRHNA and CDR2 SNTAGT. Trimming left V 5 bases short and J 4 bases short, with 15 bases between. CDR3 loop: CASSPGGQTYNEQFF. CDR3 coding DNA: TGTGCCAGCAGTCCCGGCGGACAGACGTACAATGAGCAGTTCTTC.

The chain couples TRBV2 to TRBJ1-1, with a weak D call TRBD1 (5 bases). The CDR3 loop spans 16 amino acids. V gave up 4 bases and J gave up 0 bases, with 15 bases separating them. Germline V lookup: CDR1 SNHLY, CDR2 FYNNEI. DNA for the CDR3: TGTGCCAGCAGTGCTGGGGCTCCTCTAATGAACACTGAAGCTTTCTTT. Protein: CASSAGAPLMNTEAFF.

The CDR3 spells CASSPAGQGSYEQYF. In DNA, the CDR3 is TGCGCCAGCAGCCCTGCCGGACAGGGCTCATACGAGCAGTACTTC. The chain has TRBV4-3 and TRBJ2-7; 8 nucleotides line up with TRBD1. The CDR3 extends over 15 amino acids. In germline, CDR1 is LGHNA, CDR2 YSLEER. With 4 bases clipped from V and 4 bases from J, the junction kept 9 bases outside the gene matches.

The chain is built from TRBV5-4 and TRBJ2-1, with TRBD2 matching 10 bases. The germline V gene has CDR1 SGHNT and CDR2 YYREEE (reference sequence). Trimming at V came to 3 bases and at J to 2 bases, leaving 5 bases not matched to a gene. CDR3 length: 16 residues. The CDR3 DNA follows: TGTGCCAGCAGCTCCCGGACTAGCGGTGCCTACAATGAGCAGTTCTTC. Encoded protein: CASSSRTSGAYNEQFF.

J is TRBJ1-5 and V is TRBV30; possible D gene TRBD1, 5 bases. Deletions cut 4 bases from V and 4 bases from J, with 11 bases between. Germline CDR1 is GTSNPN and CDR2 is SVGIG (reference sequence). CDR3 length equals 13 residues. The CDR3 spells CAWTVAGNQPQHF. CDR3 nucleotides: TGTGCCTGGACGGTTGCAGGGAATCAGCCCCAGCATTTT.

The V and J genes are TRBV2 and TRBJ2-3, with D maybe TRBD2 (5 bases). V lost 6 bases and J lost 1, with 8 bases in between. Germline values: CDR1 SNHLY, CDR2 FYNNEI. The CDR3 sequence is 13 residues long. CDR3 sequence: CASSGVRTDTQYF. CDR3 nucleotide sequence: TGTGCCAGCAGCGGGGTCCGCACAGATACGCAGTATTTT.

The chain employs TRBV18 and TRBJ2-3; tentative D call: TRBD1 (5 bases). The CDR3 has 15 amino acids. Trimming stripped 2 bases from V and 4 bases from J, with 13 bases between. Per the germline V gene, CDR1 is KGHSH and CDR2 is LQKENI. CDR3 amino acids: CASSPRQTSSDTQYF. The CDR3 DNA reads TGTGCCAGCTCACCAAGACAGACCTCATCAGATACGCAGTATTTT.

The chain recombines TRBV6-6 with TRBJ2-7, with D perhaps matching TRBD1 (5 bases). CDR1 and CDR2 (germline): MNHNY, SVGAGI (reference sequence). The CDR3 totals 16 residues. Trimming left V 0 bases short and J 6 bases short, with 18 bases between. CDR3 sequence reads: CASSYSNLGDRGEQYF. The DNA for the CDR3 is TGTGCCAGCAGTTACTCGAACCTAGGGGATAGAGGCGAGCAGTACTTC.

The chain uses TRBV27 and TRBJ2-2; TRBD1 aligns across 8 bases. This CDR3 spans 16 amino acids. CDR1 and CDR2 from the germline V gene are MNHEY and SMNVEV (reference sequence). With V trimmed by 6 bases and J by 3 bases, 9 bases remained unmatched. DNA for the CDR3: TGTGCCAGCAGCTTAACGGGACAGGCTTACACCGGGGAGCTGTTTTTT. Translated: CASSLTGQAYTGELFF.

The CDR3 sequence is CASSRGGGPNYEQYF. The CDR3 nucleotides read TGTGCCAGCAGCCGCGGGGGAGGACCTAACTACGAGCAGTACTTC. The genes are TRBV7-9 and TRBJ2-7, with TRBD2 identical over 7 bases. Germline V gene sequence: CDR1 SEHNR, CDR2 FQNEAQ (reference sequence). CDR3 size: 15 residues. With 5 bases clipped from V and 3 bases from J, the junction kept 10 bases outside the gene matches.

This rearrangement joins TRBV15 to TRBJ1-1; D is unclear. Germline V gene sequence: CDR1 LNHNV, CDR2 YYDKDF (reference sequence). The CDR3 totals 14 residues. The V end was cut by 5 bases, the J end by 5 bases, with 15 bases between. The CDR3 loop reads CATSGTGSWTEAFF. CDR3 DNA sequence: TGTGCCACCAGCGGAACCGGGAGTTGGACTGAAGCTTTCTTT.

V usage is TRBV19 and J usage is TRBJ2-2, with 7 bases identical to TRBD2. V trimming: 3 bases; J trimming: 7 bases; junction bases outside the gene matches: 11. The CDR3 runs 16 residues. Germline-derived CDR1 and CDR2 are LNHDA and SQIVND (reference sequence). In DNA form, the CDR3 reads TGTGCCAGTAGTATCACCGGGAGGACACACGTCGGGGAGCTGTTTTTT. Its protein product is CASSITGRTHVGELFF.

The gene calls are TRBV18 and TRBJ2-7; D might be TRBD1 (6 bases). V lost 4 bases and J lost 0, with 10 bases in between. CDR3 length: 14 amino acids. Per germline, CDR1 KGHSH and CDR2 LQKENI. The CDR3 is CASSLTGTSYEQYF. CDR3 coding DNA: TGTGCCAGCTCACTGACAGGAACCTCCTACGAGCAGTACTTC.

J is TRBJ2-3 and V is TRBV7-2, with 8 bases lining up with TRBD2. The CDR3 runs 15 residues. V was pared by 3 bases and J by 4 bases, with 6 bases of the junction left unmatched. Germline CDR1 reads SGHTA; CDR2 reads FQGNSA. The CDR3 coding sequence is TGTGCCAGCAGCTTCCGGGGGGGGGCCCCAGATACGCAGTATTTT. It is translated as CASSFRGGAPDTQYF.

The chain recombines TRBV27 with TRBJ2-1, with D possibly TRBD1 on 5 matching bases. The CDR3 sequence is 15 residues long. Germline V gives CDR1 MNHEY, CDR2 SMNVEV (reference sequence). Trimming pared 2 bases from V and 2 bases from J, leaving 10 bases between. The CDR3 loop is CASSLGAEAYNEQFF. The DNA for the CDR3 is TGTGCCAGCAGTTTAGGGGCAGAGGCCTACAATGAGCAGTTCTTC.

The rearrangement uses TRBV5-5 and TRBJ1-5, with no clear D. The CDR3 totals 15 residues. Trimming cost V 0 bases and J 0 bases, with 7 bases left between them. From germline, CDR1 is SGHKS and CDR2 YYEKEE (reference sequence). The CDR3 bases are TGTGCCAGCAGCTTGGTTGAGGGTAGCAATCAGCCCCAGCATTTT. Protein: CASSLVEGSNQPQHF. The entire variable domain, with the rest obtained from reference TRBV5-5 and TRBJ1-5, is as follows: DAGVTQSPTHLIKTRGQQVTLRCSPISGHKSVSWYQQVLGQGPQFIFQYYEKEERGRGNFPDRFSARQFPNYSSELNVNALLLGDSALYLCASSLVEGSNQPQHFGDGTRLSIL.

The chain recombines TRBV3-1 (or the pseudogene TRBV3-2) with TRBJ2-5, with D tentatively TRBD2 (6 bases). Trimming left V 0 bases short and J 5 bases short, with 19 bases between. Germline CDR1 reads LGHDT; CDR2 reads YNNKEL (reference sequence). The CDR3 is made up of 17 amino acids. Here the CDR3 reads CASSQETGSGRRETQYF. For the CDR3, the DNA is TGTGCCAGCAGCCAAGAAACGGGTAGCGGCCGGAGGGAGACCCAGTACTTC.

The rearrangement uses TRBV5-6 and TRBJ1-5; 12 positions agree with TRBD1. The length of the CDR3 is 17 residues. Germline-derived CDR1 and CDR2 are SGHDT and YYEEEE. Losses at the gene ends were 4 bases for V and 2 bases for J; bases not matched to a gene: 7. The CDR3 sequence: CASSAGTGGWGNQPQHF. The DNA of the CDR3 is TGTGCCAGCAGCGCTGGGACAGGGGGCTGGGGCAATCAGCCCCAGCATTTT.

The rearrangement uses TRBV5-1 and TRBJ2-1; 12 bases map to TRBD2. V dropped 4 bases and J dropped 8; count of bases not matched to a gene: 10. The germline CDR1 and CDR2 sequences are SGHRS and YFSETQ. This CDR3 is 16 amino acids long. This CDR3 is CASSMNPTSGGYEQFF. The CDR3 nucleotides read TGCGCCAGCAGCATGAATCCCACTAGCGGGGGGTATGAGCAGTTCTTC.

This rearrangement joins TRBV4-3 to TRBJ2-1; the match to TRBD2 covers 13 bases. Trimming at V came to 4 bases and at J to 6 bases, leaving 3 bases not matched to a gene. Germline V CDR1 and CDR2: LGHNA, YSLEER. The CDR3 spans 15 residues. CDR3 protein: CASSLGLAGVNEQFF. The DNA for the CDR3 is TGCGCCAGCAGCCTCGGACTAGCGGGGGTCAATGAGCAGTTCTTC.

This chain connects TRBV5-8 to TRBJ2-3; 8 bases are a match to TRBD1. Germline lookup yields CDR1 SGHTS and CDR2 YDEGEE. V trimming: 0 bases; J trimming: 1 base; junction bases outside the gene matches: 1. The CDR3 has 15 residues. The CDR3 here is CASSLGTGRTDTQYF. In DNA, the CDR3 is TGTGCCAGCAGCTTGGGGACAGGGCGCACAGATACGCAGTATTTT.

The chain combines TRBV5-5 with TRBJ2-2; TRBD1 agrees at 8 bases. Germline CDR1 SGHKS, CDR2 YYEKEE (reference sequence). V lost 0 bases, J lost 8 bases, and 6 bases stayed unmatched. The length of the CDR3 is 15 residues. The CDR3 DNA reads TGTGCCAGCAGCTTGGTAGGACAGGGAACAGGGGAGCTGTTTTTT. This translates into CASSLVGQGTGELFF.

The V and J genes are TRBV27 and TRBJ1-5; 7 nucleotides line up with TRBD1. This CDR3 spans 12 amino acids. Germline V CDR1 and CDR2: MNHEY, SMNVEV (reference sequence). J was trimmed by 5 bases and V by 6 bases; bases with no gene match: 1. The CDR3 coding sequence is TGTGCCAGCAGCAGGGGGTATCAGCCCCAGCATTTT. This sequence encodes CASSRGYQPQHF.

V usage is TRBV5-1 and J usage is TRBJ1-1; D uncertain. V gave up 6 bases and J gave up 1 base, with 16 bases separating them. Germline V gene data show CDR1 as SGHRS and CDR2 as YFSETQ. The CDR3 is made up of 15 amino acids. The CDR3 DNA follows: TGCGCCAGCATCCACAACCCAGCGACGAACACTGAAGCTTTCTTT. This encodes CASIHNPATNTEAFF.

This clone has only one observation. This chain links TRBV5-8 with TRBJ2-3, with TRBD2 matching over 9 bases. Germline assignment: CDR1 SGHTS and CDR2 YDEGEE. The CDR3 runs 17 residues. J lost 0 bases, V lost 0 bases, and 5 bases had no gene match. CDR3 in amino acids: CASSLEWTSVSTDTQYF. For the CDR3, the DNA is TGTGCCAGCAGCTTGGAGTGGACTAGCGTGAGCACAGATACGCAGTATTTT.

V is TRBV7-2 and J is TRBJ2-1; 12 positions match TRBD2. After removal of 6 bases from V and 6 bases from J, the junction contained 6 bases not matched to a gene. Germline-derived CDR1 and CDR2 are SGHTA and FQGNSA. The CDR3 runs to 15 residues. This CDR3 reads CASRTPSGGVNEQFF. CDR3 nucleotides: TGTGCCAGCAGGACACCTAGCGGGGGGGTCAATGAGCAGTTCTTC.